Given below is one T cell receptor (beta chain) in context. The sample is drawn from a study of cytomegalovirus exposure and HLA in healthy donors. The PCR made use of 60 Vbeta and 13 Jbeta primers. Libraries were prepared by immunoSEQ multiplex PCR; TCRdb keeps only in-frame clonotypes and omits some of them. The sample shows about 120,000 clones, roughly 80% of them seen only once. Healthy donors of bone marrow made up the group. The CDR3 is made up of 16 amino acids. Germline CDR1 reads LGHNT; CDR2 reads FRNRAP. Trimming stripped 4 bases from V and 1 base from J, with 16 bases between. The sequence derives from a female donor in good health and CMV-seropositive. This chain links TRBV12-5 with TRBJ1-1; D might be TRBD1 (5 bases). The source material was PBMCs. Here the CDR3 reads CASGWTTGRENTEAFF. The CDR3 region has the DNA TGTGCTAGTGGTTGGACTACGGGACGGGAGAACACTGAAGCTTTCTTT.